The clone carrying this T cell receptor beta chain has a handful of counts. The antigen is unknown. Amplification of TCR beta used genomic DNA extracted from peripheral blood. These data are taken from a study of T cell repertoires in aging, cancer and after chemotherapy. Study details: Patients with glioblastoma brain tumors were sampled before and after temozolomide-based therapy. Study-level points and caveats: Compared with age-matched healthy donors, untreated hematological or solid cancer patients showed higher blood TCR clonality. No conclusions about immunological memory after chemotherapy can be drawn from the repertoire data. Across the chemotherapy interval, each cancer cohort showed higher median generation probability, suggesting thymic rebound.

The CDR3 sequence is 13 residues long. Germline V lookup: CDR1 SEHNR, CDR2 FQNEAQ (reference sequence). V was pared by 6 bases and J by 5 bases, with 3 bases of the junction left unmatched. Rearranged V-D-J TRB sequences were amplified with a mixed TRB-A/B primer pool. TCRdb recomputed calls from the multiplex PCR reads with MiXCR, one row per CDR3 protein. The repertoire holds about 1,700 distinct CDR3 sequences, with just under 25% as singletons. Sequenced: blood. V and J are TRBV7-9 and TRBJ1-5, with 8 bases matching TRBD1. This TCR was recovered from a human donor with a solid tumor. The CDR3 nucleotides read TGTGCCAGCAGTTCAGGGGGCCATCAGCCCCAGCATTTT. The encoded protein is CASSSGGHQPQHF.